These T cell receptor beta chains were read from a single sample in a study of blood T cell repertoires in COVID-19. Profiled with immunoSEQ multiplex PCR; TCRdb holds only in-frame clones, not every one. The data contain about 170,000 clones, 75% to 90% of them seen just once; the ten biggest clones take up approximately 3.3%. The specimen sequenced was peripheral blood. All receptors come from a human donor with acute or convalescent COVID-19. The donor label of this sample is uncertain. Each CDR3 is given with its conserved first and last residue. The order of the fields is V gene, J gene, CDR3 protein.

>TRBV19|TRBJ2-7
CASSGGTGGPSSYEQYF
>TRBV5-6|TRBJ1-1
CASSPPQGFSTEAFF
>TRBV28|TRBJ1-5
CASTRGGGFNQPQHF
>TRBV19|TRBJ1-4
CASREGEGGANEKLFF
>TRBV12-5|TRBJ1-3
CASGSSGSGNTIYF
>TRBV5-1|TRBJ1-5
CASSLGPDQPQHF
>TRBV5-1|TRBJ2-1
CASTLTGEVGNEQFF
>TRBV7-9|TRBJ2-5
CASSLEQGVSETQYF
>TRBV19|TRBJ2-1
CASTPRGRNEQFF
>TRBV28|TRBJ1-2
CASSLSPDRGVGYTF
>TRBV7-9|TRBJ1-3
CASSERQGSTGNTIYF
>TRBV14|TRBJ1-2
CASSQAGANYGYTF
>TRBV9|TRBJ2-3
CASSVWAGPTDTQYF
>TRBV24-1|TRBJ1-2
CATSDSGRDGYTF
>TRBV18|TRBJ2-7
CASSPYGPGTGMYEQYF
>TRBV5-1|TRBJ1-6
CASSLDTPYRNSPLHF
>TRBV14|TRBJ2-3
CASSQERLSTDTQYF
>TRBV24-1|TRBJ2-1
CATSDGGRTYNEQFF
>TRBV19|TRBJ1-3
CASSMYPGQGAGNTIYF
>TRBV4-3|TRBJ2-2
CASSQVPGGNTGELFF
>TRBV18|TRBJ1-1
CASSPLTPGTEAFF
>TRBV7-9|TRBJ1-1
CASSLEGRTEAFF
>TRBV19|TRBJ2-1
CASSISDYTQNEQFF
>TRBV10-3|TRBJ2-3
CAIEDRHRAVEDTQYF
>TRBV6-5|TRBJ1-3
CASSETGGGNTIYF
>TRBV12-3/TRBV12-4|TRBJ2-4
CASSLGDTGIQYF
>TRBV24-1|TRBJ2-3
CATADRDRTDTQYF
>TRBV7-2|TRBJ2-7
CASSFGQGVNEQYF
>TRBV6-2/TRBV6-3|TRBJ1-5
CASSYQSRQGSSNQPQHF
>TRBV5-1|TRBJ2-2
CASSSAGGVSGGELFF
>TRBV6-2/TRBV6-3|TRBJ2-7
CASSKPPGGIAEQYF
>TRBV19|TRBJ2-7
CASSIWDRSYEQYF
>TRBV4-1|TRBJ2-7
CASSQEDSGQGASYEQYF
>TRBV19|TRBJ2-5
CASSAITGVWRETQYF
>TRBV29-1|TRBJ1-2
CSVEVRGNYGYTF
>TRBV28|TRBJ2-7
CASSWRGGSNEQYF
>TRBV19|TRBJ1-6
CASSLPTGDYNSPLHF
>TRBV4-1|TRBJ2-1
CASNTIAGTYNEQFF
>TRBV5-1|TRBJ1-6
CASSFGRDNSPLHF
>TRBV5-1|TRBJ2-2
CASSLLDGELFF
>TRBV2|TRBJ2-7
CASRAGLAGVAYEQYF
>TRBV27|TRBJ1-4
CASSTGLLDEKLFF
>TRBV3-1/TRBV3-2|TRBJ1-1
CASTHLKTKNTEAFF
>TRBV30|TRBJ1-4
CAWSTGGLALNEKLFF
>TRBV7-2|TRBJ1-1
CATNSGRSGGEAFF
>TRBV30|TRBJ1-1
CAWSVHLANTEAFF
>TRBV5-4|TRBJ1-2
CASSLGGRVDYGYTF
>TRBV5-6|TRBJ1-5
CASTSRTGVGQPQHF
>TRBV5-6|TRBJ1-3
CASSLRSRVSGNTIYF
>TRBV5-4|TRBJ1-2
CASSLGGGRDYGYTF
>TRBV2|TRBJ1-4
CASTEQGRESEKLFF
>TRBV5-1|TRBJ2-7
CASSLVPGTHYEQYF